This is a list of T cell receptor beta chains from one sample in a study of cytomegalovirus exposure and HLA in healthy donors. Sequencing used immunoSEQ multiplex PCR; TCRdb keeps in-frame clones, though not all of them. The repertoire holds 180,000 or so clones, around 78% seen once, with around 1.6% in the top ten. The source material was PBMCs. All receptors come from a man younger than 30 in good health and CMV-seronegative. CDR3s include the opening cysteine and the closing phenylalanine or tryptophan. A D gene is named only where the DNA matches it firmly. Only some rows state a clone size, as once, few, many or a class for expanded clones.

J gene	clone size	V gene	D gene	CDR3 DNA	CDR3 protein
TRBJ1-3	few	TRBV10-2	-	TGCGCCAGCAGACCGGGACTCTCCTCTGGAAACACCATATATTTT	CASRPGLSSGNTIYF
TRBJ1-6	-	TRBV7-8	TRBD1	TGTGCCAGCAGCCTATACCGGGACAGGAGTACACCCCTCCACTTT	CASSLYRDRSTPLHF
TRBJ2-7	-	TRBV11-3	-	TGTGCCAGCAGCGCCACTGAGGGATGGCAGTACTTC	CASSATEGWQYF
TRBJ2-7	-	TRBV29-1	-	TGCAGCGTTGGGGACACCTTTAACACCTACGAGCAGTACTTC	CSVGDTFNTYEQYF
TRBJ1-1	-	TRBV9	-	TGTGCCAGCAGCGTAGCTACACAGGGCAGTAACACTGAAGCTTTCTTT	CASSVATQGSNTEAFF
TRBJ1-1	-	TRBV5-4	-	TGTGCCAGCAGCTTAAGGAGGAACACTGAAGCTTTCTTT	CASSLRRNTEAFF
TRBJ2-7	-	TRBV7-2	-	TGTGCCAGCAGCTCCGGGTCCCCCCCCTACGAGCAGTACTTC	CASSSGSPPYEQYF
TRBJ2-1	-	TRBV30	-	TGTGCCTGGAGTCCCAGCTTGCGGAATGGCAATGAGCAGTTCTTC	CAWSPSLRNGNEQFF
TRBJ2-7	-	TRBV2	-	TGTGCCAGCAGTGAAGTTTATAGACGGGGAAACTACGAGCAGTACTTC	CASSEVYRRGNYEQYF
TRBJ1-1	-	TRBV6-1	-	TGTGCCAGCAGGGGGGCTTGGAACACTGAAGCTTTCTTT	CASRGAWNTEAFF
TRBJ1-5	few	TRBV28	TRBD1	TGTGCCAGCAGAATGACAGGGGGCGGGGGTCAGCCCCAGCATTTT	CASRMTGGGGQPQHF
TRBJ2-1	-	TRBV12-2	-	TGTGCAAGTCGCCCGGGACAGTTCTACAATGAGCAGTTCTTC	CASRPGQFYNEQFF
TRBJ2-3	-	TRBV7-9	-	TGTTCCAGCAGCTTAGTCGGGGGGCGGGTCGTAGATACGCAGTATTTT	CSSSLVGGRVVDTQYF
TRBJ2-7	-	TRBV4-1	-	TGCGCCAGCAGCCTAGTCTGGTGCTCCTACGAGCAGTACTTC	CASSLVWCSYEQYF
TRBJ1-5	-	TRBV25-1	TRBD1	TGTGCCAGCAGTGATGGGCAGGGGGCGAATCAGCCCCAGCATTTT	CASSDGQGANQPQHF
TRBJ1-1	-	TRBV5-1	TRBD1	TGCGCCAGCAGCCTAAGACAGGGGAGCACTGAAGCTTTCTTT	CASSLRQGSTEAFF
TRBJ1-2	-	TRBV6-6	TRBD1	TGTGCCAGCACCAGGACAGGGCGAGACTATGGCTACACCTTC	CASTRTGRDYGYTF
TRBJ1-3	-	TRBV30	-	TGTGCCTGGAGACCAATACTTTCTGGAAACACCATATATTTT	CAWRPILSGNTIYF
TRBJ2-7	-	TRBV6-6	-	TGTGCCAGCAGTGCCGGGAGCTGGCACGAGCAGTACTTC	CASSAGSWHEQYF
TRBJ2-5	-	TRBV9	TRBD1	TGTGCCAGCAGCGTAGTTGGGACAGGGATTCGAGAGACCCAGTACTTC	CASSVVGTGIRETQYF
TRBJ2-3	-	TRBV2	TRBD1	TGTGCCAGCTACCGAGGGACAGGGGGACGCACGCAGTATTTT	CASYRGTGGRTQYF
TRBJ2-3	once	TRBV2	TRBD2	TGTGCCAGCAGTGAAAGTCGGGGAGGGGAGACGCAGTATTTT	CASSESRGGETQYF
TRBJ2-3	-	TRBV5-6	-	TGTGCCAGCAGCTTGGCCCGGGACTTTAGCACAGATACGCAGTATTTT	CASSLARDFSTDTQYF
TRBJ1-6	-	TRBV6-1	TRBD1	TGTGCCAGCAGTCGACAGGGCCGAAATTCACCCCTCCACTTT	CASSRQGRNSPLHF
TRBJ2-5	-	TRBV30	TRBD2	TGTGCCTGGAGTGGTCTCCTACTAGCGGGAGGGTTGGAGACCCAGTACTTC	CAWSGLLLAGGLETQYF
TRBJ2-7	-	TRBV18	TRBD1	TGTGCCAGCTCACCGAGGACAGGGGGTTCTGGATCCTACGAGCAGTACTTC	CASSPRTGGSGSYEQYF
TRBJ2-1	once	TRBV9	-	TGTGCCAGCAGCCCCCCGGGTGGGGGGAATGAGCAGTTCTTC	CASSPPGGGNEQFF
TRBJ1-2	-	TRBV30	-	TGTGCCTGGCAGGGTACTTATGGCTACACCTTC	CAWQGTYGYTF
TRBJ1-1	-	TRBV5-1	-	TGCGCCAGCAGAAGCCGACGGTCGGGCACTGAAGCTTTCTTT	CASRSRRSGTEAFF
TRBJ2-1	-	TRBV18	-	TGTGCCAGCTCACCTTTAGGGGGCTCCTACAATGAGCAGTTCTTC	CASSPLGGSYNEQFF
TRBJ2-1	once	TRBV12-5	TRBD2	TGTGCTAGTGGTCCCACGGTAGCGGGGGGCCGTTCGGGGAATGAGCAGTTCTTC	CASGPTVAGGRSGNEQFF
TRBJ1-5	-	TRBV9	-	TGTGCCAGTGCCGTCGGGGGTAGCAATCAGCCCCAGCATTTT	CASAVGGSNQPQHF
TRBJ2-7	few	TRBV4-2	TRBD1	TGTGCCAGCAGTACCGGGACAGGTACCTACGAGCAGTACTTC	CASSTGTGTYEQYF
TRBJ1-2	-	TRBV7-8	-	TGTGCCAGCAGCTTAGTTCAGGGTTTAGCCTATGGCTACACCTTC	CASSLVQGLAYGYTF
TRBJ2-3	-	TRBV21-1	-	TGTGCCAGCAGCAAAGACACAGGCCCTCATAACGGAGATACGCAGTATTTT	CASSKDTGPHNGDTQYF
TRBJ2-7	-	TRBV28	TRBD1	TGTGCCAGCAGTCCGCGGGACAGGGCCTCCTACGAGCAGTACTTC	CASSPRDRASYEQYF
TRBJ1-1	few	TRBV6-6	-	TGTGCCAGCAGTTACGGGCCGGTGAACACTGAAGCTTTCTTT	CASSYGPVNTEAFF
TRBJ1-1	-	TRBV28	TRBD1	TGTGCCACCCAGACAGGGCTCACTGAAGCTTTCTTT	CATQTGLTEAFF
TRBJ2-1	-	TRBV18	-	TGTGCCAGCTCGCCATCTAGTTTCGAGCAGTTCTTC	CASSPSSFEQFF
TRBJ1-6	once	TRBV27	-	TGTGCCAGCAGTTATTTTCGCGGGGATAATTCACCCCTCCACTTT	CASSYFRGDNSPLHF
TRBJ2-6	few	TRBV4-1	-	TGCGCCAGCAGCCCCAAAATTGCAGGGGCCGGGGCCAACGTCCTGACTTTC	CASSPKIAGAGANVLTF
TRBJ1-1	few	TRBV6-4	TRBD1	TGTGCCAGCAGAGCCGACAGGGTAGGAGGTGAAGCTTTCTTT	CASRADRVGGEAFF
TRBJ1-1	-	TRBV9	-	TGTGCCAGCAGCGCTTCGACAGGATTGAACACTGAAGCTTTCTTT	CASSASTGLNTEAFF
TRBJ1-3	-	TRBV6-5	TRBD1	TGTGCCAGCAGTTCGGAACAGGGGTTAAACACCATATATTTT	CASSSEQGLNTIYF
TRBJ2-5	-	TRBV7-9	-	TGTGCCAGCAGCTTAGGGGACATTGCTATACAGTACTTC	CASSLGDIAIQYF
TRBJ1-1	-	TRBV30	-	TGTGCCTGGAGTCCGGGACATAACACTGAAGCTTTCTTT	CAWSPGHNTEAFF
TRBJ2-5	once	TRBV7-3	TRBD2	TGTGCCAGCAGCTCCTCGGCGGGAGGGACCCAGTACTTC	CASSSSAGGTQYF
TRBJ2-5	-	TRBV7-3	TRBD2	TGTGCCAGCAGCTCCGTCGGGGGGATCCAAGAGACCCAGTACTTC	CASSSVGGIQETQYF
TRBJ1-1	-	TRBV2	-	TGTGCCAGCAGCCGACAGATGAACACTGAAGCTTTCTTT	CASSRQMNTEAFF
TRBJ2-6	-	TRBV27	-	TGTGCCTCAAAGGACAGAACCAACTCTGGGGCCAACGTCCTGACTTTC	CASKDRTNSGANVLTF
TRBJ2-1	-	TRBV7-3	TRBD1	TGTGCCAGCAGCTTGGGACAGGGGATGGGCGGTGAGCAGTTCTTC	CASSLGQGMGGEQFF
TRBJ2-3	-	TRBV19	TRBD1	TGTGCCAGTAGTACTAGGACAGGAGGCGTAGATACGCAGTATTTT	CASSTRTGGVDTQYF
TRBJ2-5	-	TRBV2	TRBD2	TGTGCCAGCAGTGAAGAGCGGGGGGCCGGGGAGACCCAGTACTTC	CASSEERGAGETQYF
TRBJ2-3	-	TRBV5-1	-	TGCGCCAGCAGCGGTCTTGGGGGGAGTGGCACAGATACGCAGTATTTT	CASSGLGGSGTDTQYF
TRBJ2-7	-	TRBV28	TRBD1	TGTGCCAGCAGTTTGGGACAGTTATACGAGCAGTACTTC	CASSLGQLYEQYF
TRBJ1-6	-	TRBV6-1	-	TGTGCCAGCAGAGGGGGGGGGCGGGTTGGAACCCTCCACTTT	CASRGGGRVGTLHF
TRBJ1-2	-	TRBV30	TRBD1	TGTGCCTGGAGCCAGCCCGGGACAGGGAGATATGGCTACACCTTC	CAWSQPGTGRYGYTF
TRBJ2-7	-	TRBV9	TRBD1	TGTGCCAGCAGCGTAGGCGGGACAGGGGCCTACGAGCAGTACTTC	CASSVGGTGAYEQYF
TRBJ1-2	-	TRBV25-1	-	TGTGCCAGCAGTGCCAAACTGGGCTCCGGCTACACCTTC	CASSAKLGSGYTF